The clone carrying this T cell receptor beta chain was found many times. V gave up 3 bases and J gave up 1 base; unmatched junction bases: 1. Germline values: CDR1 LNHNV, CDR2 YYDKDF (reference sequence). This CDR3 has 16 residues. This entry belongs to a study of low-dose radiotherapy and immunotherapy resistance in tumors. Study information: Members of Cohort 1 were treated with 0.5 Gy per fraction every 2 weeks. The prescribed total PTV dose was 6.5 Gy.

It was with a constant-region primer and a V-primer adapter that TCRs were amplified over roughly 19 PCR cycles. TCRdb fed the reads into MiXCR, producing one record per CDR3 protein. Of tens of thousands of distinct CDR3 sequences listed, 12% are singletons. Time point defined: before trial treatment. V usage is TRBV15 and J usage is TRBJ2-3; 13 bases match TRBD2. The sample in question was PBMCs, obtained before treatment. The receptor's source is a female donor with ovarian cancer. The CDR3 protein is CATSRGLAGRTDTQYF. CDR3 in DNA: TGTGCCACCAGCAGGGGACTAGCGGGGCGCACAGATACGCAGTATTTT.